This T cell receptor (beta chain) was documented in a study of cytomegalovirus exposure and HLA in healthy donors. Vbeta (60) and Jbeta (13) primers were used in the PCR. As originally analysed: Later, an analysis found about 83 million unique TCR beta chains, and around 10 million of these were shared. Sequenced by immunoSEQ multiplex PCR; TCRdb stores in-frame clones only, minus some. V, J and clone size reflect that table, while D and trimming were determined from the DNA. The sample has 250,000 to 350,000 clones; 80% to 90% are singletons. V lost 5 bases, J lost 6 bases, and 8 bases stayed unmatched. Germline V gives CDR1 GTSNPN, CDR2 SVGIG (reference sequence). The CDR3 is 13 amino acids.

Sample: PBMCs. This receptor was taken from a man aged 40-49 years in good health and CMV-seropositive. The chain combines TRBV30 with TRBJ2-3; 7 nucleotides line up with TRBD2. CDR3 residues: CAWGREYGDTQYF. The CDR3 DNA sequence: TGTGCCTGGGGGAGGGAGTATGGGGATACGCAGTATTTT.